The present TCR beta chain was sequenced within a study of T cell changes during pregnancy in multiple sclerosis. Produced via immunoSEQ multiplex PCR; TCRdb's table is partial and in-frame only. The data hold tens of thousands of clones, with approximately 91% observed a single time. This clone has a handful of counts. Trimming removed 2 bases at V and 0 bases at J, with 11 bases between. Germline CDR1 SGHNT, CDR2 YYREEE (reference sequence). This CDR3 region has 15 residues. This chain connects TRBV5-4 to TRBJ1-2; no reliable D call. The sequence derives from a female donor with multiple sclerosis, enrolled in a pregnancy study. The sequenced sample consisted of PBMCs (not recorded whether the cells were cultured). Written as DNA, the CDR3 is TGTGCCAGCAGCTTCGGAACTCAGGCTAACTATGGCTACACCTTC. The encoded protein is CASSFGTQANYGYTF.